A single sample is the source of the 27 T cell receptor beta chains below, sequenced in a study of shared clonotypes between healthy human individuals. Clones were sequenced by immunoSEQ multiplex PCR, and TCRdb holds only the in-frame ones, with some missing. The repertoire consists of around 700,000 clones, with approximately 75% occurring once and the leading ten covering less than 2%. The sample was memory CD4+ T cells sorted from blood. Subset specified: CD45RA-negative fraction. The receptor source for this set is a woman aged 25 to 39 in good health.

The chain has TRBV2 and TRBJ2-1; the D gene is possibly TRBD2 (6 bases). V lost 5 bases to trimming and J lost 1 base, with 9 bases between them. This CDR3 has 14 residues. Germline V gene sequence: CDR1 SNHLY, CDR2 FYNNEI. The CDR3 nucleotides are TGTGCCAGCAGTTACCTAGCGTCCTACAATGAGCAGTTCTTC. Translated: CASSYLASYNEQFF.

The rearrangement joins TRBV23-1 to TRBJ1-1, with D perhaps matching TRBD1 (5 bases). TRBV23-1 is an ORF, and what it does is uncertain. V lost 0 bases, J lost 1 base, and 27 bases lay in between. The CDR3 has 21 amino acids. CDR3 region: CASSQSPAPWGGGVENTEAFF. The CDR3 DNA reads as TGCGCCAGCAGTCAATCACCTGCCCCATGGGGGGGAGGGGTAGAGAACACTGAAGCTTTCTTT.

V usage is TRBV2 and J usage is TRBJ1-2; D remains ambiguous. The CDR3 contains 14 residues. CDR1 and CDR2 from the germline V gene are SNHLY and FYNNEI. V was clipped by 7 bases and J by 8 bases, with 20 bases between them. CDR3 nucleotides: TGTGCCAGCAATCTTCGGACGTCTCTAGGAGGCTACACCTTC. Encoded protein: CASNLRTSLGGYTF.

As to this clone: The same CDR3 arises from other DNA sequences in this sample as well. This chain joins TRBV5-4 and TRBJ1-5, with 8 bases identical to TRBD1. Germline V lookup: CDR1 SGHNT, CDR2 YYREEE (reference sequence). There are 15 residues in the CDR3. V lost 0 bases and J lost 4; bases outside the gene matches: 3. CDR3 in amino acids: CASSLGGQVNQPQHF. CDR3 nucleotides: TGTGCCAGCAGCTTGGGGGGACAGGTAAATCAGCCCCAGCATTTT.

V gene TRBV18 combines with J gene TRBJ2-3; 7 positions match TRBD1. Germline-derived CDR1 and CDR2 are KGHSH and LQKENI. The length of the CDR3 is 16 residues. Trimming removed 3 bases from V and 3 bases from J; junction bases left unmatched: 9. CDR3 amino acids: CASSPDRVGLTDTQYF. CDR3 DNA sequence: TGTGCCAGCTCACCCGACAGGGTGGGATTGACAGATACGCAGTATTTT.

In DNA form, the CDR3 reads TGTGCCAGCAGCCTCGGGGTAGCGGGGACCTACGAGCAGTACTTC. Amino acids: CASSLGVAGTYEQYF. The J gene is TRBJ2-7, the V gene TRBV5-4, with 8 bases lining up with TRBD2. This CDR3 contains 15 residues. Germline-derived CDR1 and CDR2 are SGHNT and YYREEE (reference sequence). Trimming at V came to 4 bases and at J to 2 bases, leaving 8 bases not matched to a gene.

This clone was seen a handful of times. The chain joins TRBV29-1 to TRBJ1-1; 7 bases are a match to TRBD1. From germline, CDR1 is SQVTM and CDR2 ANQGSEA. V trimming: 5 bases; J trimming: 6 bases; junction bases outside the gene matches: 12. This CDR3 is built from 14 residues. The CDR3 protein is CSVTQTGRKAEAFF. CDR3 in DNA: TGCAGCGTTACCCAGACAGGGCGGAAGGCTGAAGCTTTCTTT.

This chain joins TRBV2 and TRBJ2-2; 9 bases are shared with TRBD1. Germline CDR1 reads SNHLY; CDR2 reads FYNNEI. Trimming at V came to 7 bases and at J to 4 bases, leaving 4 bases not matched to a gene. This CDR3 spans 14 amino acids. The CDR3 nucleotides read TGTGCCAGCACCGGACAGGGGATCACCGGGGAGCTGTTTTTT. This translates into CASTGQGITGELFF.

The V call is TRBV5-1, the J call TRBJ2-1; D gene unclear. This CDR3 region has 15 residues. Germline values: CDR1 SGHRS, CDR2 YFSETQ. The V gene lost 0 bases and the J gene lost 4 bases, with 11 bases spanning the gap. CDR3 loop: CASSLESTEYNEQFF. The CDR3 DNA is TGCGCCAGCAGCTTGGAGTCTACAGAGTACAATGAGCAGTTCTTC.

This clone was observed a few times. The same CDR3 arises from other DNA sequences in this sample as well. This chain uses TRBV5-1 with TRBJ1-5, with TRBD1 as a possible D gene (6 bases). The CDR3 covers 14 residues. V was clipped by 0 bases and J by 4 bases, with 8 bases between them. Germline assignment: CDR1 SGHRS and CDR2 YFSETQ. The CDR3 sequence: CASSLGDNNQPQHF. CDR3 sequence (DNA): TGCGCCAGCAGCTTGGGGGACAATAATCAGCCCCAGCATTTT. Variable domain in full (rest from reference TRBV5-1 and TRBJ1-5): KAGVTQTPRYLIKTRGQQVTLSCSPISGHRSVSWYQQTPGQGLQFLFEYFSETQRNKGNFPGRFSGRQFSNSRSEMNVSTLELGDSALYLCASSLGDNNQPQHFGDGTRLSIL.

The chain is built from TRBV18 and TRBJ2-3; 10 bases agree with TRBD2. V lost 6 bases and J lost 6; bases outside the gene matches: 9. The V gene's germline CDR1 is KGHSH and CDR2 LQKENI. This CDR3 is 15 amino acids long. The CDR3 here is CASSPSGGGVDTQYF. CDR3 nucleotides: TGTGCCAGCTCCCCTAGCGGGGGAGGGGTCGATACGCAGTATTTT.

The gene calls are TRBV19 and TRBJ2-1, with unresolved D. Germline V gives CDR1 LNHDA, CDR2 SQIVND (reference sequence). Trimming stripped 3 bases from V and 4 bases from J, with 13 bases between. The CDR3 length is 15 residues. The CDR3 here is CASSMIHEPYNEQFF. The CDR3 region has the DNA TGTGCCAGTAGTATGATTCACGAGCCTTACAATGAGCAGTTCTTC.

The chain combines TRBV18 with TRBJ2-7, with TRBD1 matching 7 bases. The CDR3 is made up of 14 amino acids. V lost 7 bases to trimming and J lost 5 bases; unmatched junction nucleotides: 11. The germline CDR1 and CDR2 sequences are KGHSH and LQKENI. CDR3 amino acids: CASFQNEGAHEQYF. CDR3 DNA: TGTGCCAGCTTCCAGAACGAGGGGGCCCACGAGCAGTACTTC.

The V gene is TRBV28, the J gene TRBJ2-6; 9 bases agree with TRBD1. The CDR3 runs 17 residues. Germline CDR1 and CDR2: MDHEN and SYDVKM. V trimming: 6 bases; J trimming: 0 bases; junction bases outside the gene matches: 6. CDR3 region: CASRLTGGSSGANVLTF. Here the CDR3 DNA reads TGTGCCAGCAGATTGACAGGGGGAAGCTCTGGGGCCAACGTCCTGACTTTC.

The chain employs TRBV4-2 and TRBJ2-7; no firm D call. In germline, CDR1 is LGHNA, CDR2 YNFKEQ. With 1 base removed from V and 4 bases from J, the gap between germline ends came to 14 bases. There are 15 residues in the CDR3. This chain's CDR3 is CASSQGLEFGYEQYF. The CDR3 DNA follows: TGTGCCAGCAGCCAAGGACTGGAGTTTGGTTACGAGCAGTACTTC.

V and J are TRBV5-1 and TRBJ2-1; the match to TRBD1 covers 8 bases. Unmatched junction bases numbered 6, after V lost 2 bases and J lost 5 bases. This CDR3 is built from 15 residues. The germline V gene encodes CDR1 SGHRS and CDR2 YFSETQ. CDR3: CASSFAGQVNNEQFF. CDR3 nucleotide sequence: TGCGCCAGCAGCTTCGCGGGACAGGTGAACAATGAGCAGTTCTTC.

The CDR3 region has the DNA TGTGCCAGTAGTACGGGACATTCTGCCTACGAGCAGTACTTC. Translated: CASSTGHSAYEQYF. V usage is TRBV19 and J usage is TRBJ2-7, with D maybe TRBD1 (6 bases). In germline, CDR1 is LNHDA, CDR2 SQIVND (reference sequence). The CDR3 spans 14 residues. V gave up 4 bases and J gave up 2 bases, with 12 bases separating them.

The chain recombines TRBV7-9 with TRBJ1-2; TRBD1 matches at 8 bases. The CDR3 loop spans 14 amino acids. Trimming at V came to 5 bases and at J to 2 bases, leaving 4 bases not matched to a gene. Germline-derived CDR1 and CDR2 are SEHNR and FQNEAQ (reference sequence). In DNA form, the CDR3 reads TGTGCCAGCAGCCAAGGACAGGGAAACTATGGCTACACCTTC. Translation: CASSQGQGNYGYTF.

A remark on this clone: The junction shows a germline mismatch at one end, possibly a read error. The rearrangement joins TRBV28 to TRBJ2-1, with no clear D. The CDR3 has 12 amino acids. Germline CDR1 and CDR2: MDHEN and SYDVKM. The CDR3, as DNA: TGTGCCAGCAGTTTACAGCACGAGCCGTCCCTCTTC. Protein product: CASSLQHEPSLF. Full variable domain (rest looked up from reference TRBV28 and TRBJ2-1): DVKVTQSSRYLVKRTGEKVFLECVQDMDHENMFWYRQDPGLGLRLIYFSYDVKMKEKGDIPEGYSVSREKKERFSLILESASTNQTSMYLCASSLQHEPSLFGPGTRLTVL.

The V and J genes are TRBV19 and TRBJ2-3; 8 nucleotides line up with TRBD2. CDR1 LNHDA and CDR2 SQIVND come from the germline V gene (reference sequence). Unmatched junction bases numbered 8, after V lost 6 bases and J lost 3 bases. The CDR3 totals 15 residues. The CDR3 DNA sequence: TGTGCCAGTAGGGAAGCGGGGGCTACGACAGATACGCAGTATTTT. This sequence encodes CASREAGATTDTQYF.

The chain uses TRBV7-9 and TRBJ1-4; TRBD1 agrees at 8 bases. Germline V gene data show CDR1 as SEHNR and CDR2 as FQNEAQ (reference sequence). The CDR3 runs 16 residues. Trimming cost V 4 bases and J 8 bases; bases outside gene matches: 12. This chain's CDR3 is CASSSTFQGAREKLFF. The CDR3, as DNA: TGTGCCAGCAGCTCAACTTTTCAGGGGGCGCGAGAAAAACTGTTTTTT.

The chain couples TRBV2 to TRBJ2-7, with 9 positions matching TRBD1. V lost 5 bases, J lost 5 bases, and 7 bases stayed unmatched. Per germline, CDR1 SNHLY and CDR2 FYNNEI. The CDR3 totals 14 residues. The CDR3 nucleotides read TGTGCCAGCAGTCCGAGGACAGGGGCGAACGAGCAGTACTTC. Translation gives CASSPRTGANEQYF.

This chain uses TRBV5-1 with TRBJ2-7; the match to TRBD2 covers 9 bases. The CDR3 sequence is 15 residues long. V shed 2 bases, J shed 7 bases, and the junction held 10 bases outside the gene matches. Germline assignment: CDR1 SGHRS and CDR2 YFSETQ. The CDR3 nucleotides read TGCGCCAGCAGCTTTACTAGCGGGTCTGGGGTGGAGCAGTACTTC. It codes for CASSFTSGSGVEQYF.

This chain connects TRBV2 to TRBJ2-3, with TRBD2 matching over 8 bases. Germline V gives CDR1 SNHLY, CDR2 FYNNEI. V lost 9 bases, J lost 4 bases, and 6 bases stayed unmatched. The CDR3 consists of 13 residues. CDR3 coding DNA: TGTGCCAGGAAGCGGGAGTGGCCAGATACGCAGTATTTT. This encodes CARKREWPDTQYF.

This rearrangement joins TRBV7-9 to TRBJ2-1; D remains unclear. CDR3 length: 17 residues. Deletions cut 4 bases from V and 9 bases from J, with 25 bases between. Germline V CDR1 and CDR2: SEHNR, FQNEAQ (reference sequence). This chain's CDR3 is CASSSPPLGKRQAEQFF. CDR3 nucleotides: TGTGCCAGCAGCTCCCCGCCCCTGGGGAAAAGGCAAGCTGAGCAGTTCTTC.

Comment on this clone: The same CDR3 also results from other DNA sequences found in this sample. The rearrangement joins TRBV4-1 to TRBJ1-1; D is unresolved. V was cut by 0 bases and J by 3 bases, with 8 bases left in between. The CDR3 totals 14 residues. Germline V gene data show CDR1 as MGHRA and CDR2 as YSYEKL. The DNA of the CDR3 is TGCGCCAGCAGCCAAGAAGGGAGGTACACTGAAGCTTTCTTT. It is translated as CASSQEGRYTEAFF.

The chain employs TRBV19 and TRBJ1-4; maybe TRBD1 (5 bases). In germline, CDR1 is LNHDA, CDR2 SQIVND (reference sequence). Trimming took 9 bases from V and 3 from J, leaving 11 bases between them. This CDR3 is 13 amino acids long. This CDR3 reads CASQQASNEKLFF. The CDR3 DNA follows: TGTGCCAGCCAACAGGCCTCTAATGAAAAACTGTTTTTT.